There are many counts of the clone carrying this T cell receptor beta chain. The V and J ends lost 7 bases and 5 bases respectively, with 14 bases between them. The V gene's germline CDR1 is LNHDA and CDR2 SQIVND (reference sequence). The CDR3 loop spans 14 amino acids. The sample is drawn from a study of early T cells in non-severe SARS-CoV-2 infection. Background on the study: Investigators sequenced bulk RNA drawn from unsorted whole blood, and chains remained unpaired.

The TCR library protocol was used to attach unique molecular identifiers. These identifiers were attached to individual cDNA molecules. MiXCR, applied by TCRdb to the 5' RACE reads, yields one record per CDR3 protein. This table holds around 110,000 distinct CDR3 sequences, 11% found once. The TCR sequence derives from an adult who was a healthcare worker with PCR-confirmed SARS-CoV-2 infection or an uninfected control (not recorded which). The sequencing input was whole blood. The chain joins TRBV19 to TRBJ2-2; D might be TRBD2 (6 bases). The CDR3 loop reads CASTRSGATGELFF. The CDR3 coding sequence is TGTGCCAGTACCCGTTCGGGAGCTACCGGGGAGCTGTTTTTT. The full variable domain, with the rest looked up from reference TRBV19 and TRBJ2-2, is DGGITQSPKYLFRKEGQNVTLSCEQNLNHDAMYWYRQDPGQGLRLIYYSQIVNDFQKGDIAEGYSVSREKKESFPLTVTSAQKNPTAFYLCASTRSGATGELFFGEGSRLTVL.